Listed below are T cell receptor beta chains from one sample, sequenced in a study of tumor and adjacent non-tumor tissue in lung cancer. In TCRdb, the multiplex PCR reads were re-called with MiXCR into one record per CDR3 protein. This sample yields roughly 43,000 distinct CDR3 sequences, of which 60% are seen a single time; 45% belongs to the top ten. Specimen: distant non-tumor lung tissue. All receptors derive from a man aged 50 or older with non-small cell lung cancer. Both conserved end residues are part of each CDR3. A D gene is named only where the DNA matches it firmly. Clone sizes are given selectively: once, few, many, or a class where the clone is expanded.

v_gene: TRBV6-5
abundance: .
j_gene: TRBJ2-3
d_gene: .
CDR3aa: CASSYSTRSDQPQYF
CDR3nt: TGTGCCAGCAGTTACTCGACGAGGTCAGATCAGCCTCAGTATTTT

v_gene: TRBV7-9
abundance: .
j_gene: TRBJ2-1
d_gene: .
CDR3aa: CVSQAVNEQFF
CDR3nt: TGTGTCAGCCAAGCGGTGAATGAGCAGTTCTTC

v_gene: TRBV6-5
abundance: .
j_gene: TRBJ2-7
d_gene: TRBD1
CDR3aa: CTSSRDRGDHEQYF
CDR3nt: TGTACCAGCAGCCGGGACAGGGGGGACCACGAGCAGTACTTC

v_gene: TRBV10-3
abundance: many
j_gene: TRBJ2-7
d_gene: .
CDR3aa: CAISETPAEQYF
CDR3nt: TGTGCCATCAGTGAAACTCCGGCCGAGCAGTACTTC

v_gene: TRBV28
abundance: .
j_gene: TRBJ2-2
d_gene: .
CDR3aa: CANTGGQRTGELFF
CDR3nt: TGTGCCAACACAGGAGGACAGCGCACCGGGGAGCTGTTTTTT

v_gene: TRBV7-2
abundance: .
j_gene: TRBJ2-3
d_gene: TRBD1
CDR3aa: CASSPMVGSWTGGRDTQYF
CDR3nt: TGTGCCAGCAGCCCCATGGTGGGGTCCTGGACAGGGGGGAGAGATACGCAGTATTTT

v_gene: TRBV5-1
abundance: .
j_gene: TRBJ2-3
d_gene: TRBD2
CDR3aa: CASRPGTSYTDTRYF
CDR3nt: TGCGCCAGCAGGCCCGGGACTAGCTACACAGATACGCGGTATTTT

v_gene: TRBV4-1
abundance: .
j_gene: TRBJ1-2
d_gene: .
CDR3aa: CVSSFQDYSYTF
CDR3nt: TGCGTCAGTAGTTTCCAGGACTATAGCTACACCTTC

v_gene: TRBV10-2
abundance: many
j_gene: TRBJ1-2
d_gene: .
CDR3aa: CATQGRSNYGYTF
CDR3nt: TGCGCCACCCAGGGCCGATCTAACTATGGCTACACCTTC

v_gene: TRBV28
abundance: .
j_gene: TRBJ2-7
d_gene: TRBD2
CDR3aa: CASITGLAGGRGKQYF
CDR3nt: TGTGCCAGCATCACCGGACTAGCGGGGGGCCGTGGGAAGCAGTACTTC

v_gene: TRBV11-2
abundance: .
j_gene: TRBJ1-6
d_gene: .
CDR3aa: CASRGPFHSRLHF
CDR3nt: TGCGCCAGCAGGGGACCCTTCCATTCACGCCTCCACTTT

v_gene: TRBV6-6
abundance: few
j_gene: TRBJ2-7
d_gene: TRBD1
CDR3aa: CASSKSGDSTYGQYF
CDR3nt: TGTGCCAGCAGTAAATCAGGGGACAGCACCTACGGGCAGTACTTC

v_gene: TRBV4-1
abundance: .
j_gene: TRBJ2-7
d_gene: TRBD1
CDR3aa: CASNQEWIETGLGQHF
CDR3nt: TGCGCCAGCAACCAAGAATGGATCGAGACAGGGCTCGGGCAGCACTTC

v_gene: TRBV5-1
abundance: few
j_gene: TRBJ1-1
d_gene: .
CDR3aa: CVSSWYGGNTEAFF
CDR3nt: TGCGTCAGCAGCTGGTACGGGGGGAACACTGAAGCTTTCTTT

v_gene: TRBV11-3
abundance: .
j_gene: TRBJ2-1
d_gene: .
CDR3aa: CASSACYSDEQFF
CDR3nt: TGTGCCAGCAGCGCTTGCTACAGTGATGAGCAGTTCTTC

v_gene: TRBV11-2
abundance: .
j_gene: TRBJ2-1
d_gene: .
CDR3aa: CASSQDMGFNEQFF
CDR3nt: TGTGCCAGCAGCCAGGACATGGGATTCAATGAGCAGTTCTTC

v_gene: TRBV10-2
abundance: .
j_gene: TRBJ2-7
d_gene: .
CDR3aa: CASGFGQGDKLYF
CDR3nt: TGCGCTAGCGGGTTTGGGCAAGGGGACAAGCTGTACTTC

v_gene: TRBV20-1
abundance: .
j_gene: TRBJ2-7
d_gene: TRBD1
CDR3aa: CSASGGQGMGEQYF
CDR3nt: TGCAGTGCTAGCGGGGGACAGGGGATGGGAGAGCAGTACTTC

v_gene: TRBV28
abundance: once
j_gene: TRBJ2-7
d_gene: TRBD1
CDR3aa: CVSSTGAAEKYF
CDR3nt: TGTGTCAGCAGTACAGGGGCGGCCGAGAAGTACTTC

v_gene: TRBV12-3/TRBV12-4
abundance: .
j_gene: TRBJ2-1
d_gene: TRBD2
CDR3aa: CASTFGRGSLDEQFF
CDR3nt: TGTGCCAGCACTTTCGGGCGGGGGAGCCTCGATGAGCAGTTCTTC

v_gene: TRBV5-1
abundance: many
j_gene: TRBJ1-6
d_gene: TRBD1
CDR3aa: CASSMQPGQGNSPLHF
CDR3nt: TGCGCCAGCAGCATGCAACCGGGACAGGGAAATTCACCCCTCCACTTT

v_gene: TRBV29-1
abundance: .
j_gene: TRBJ2-3
d_gene: .
CDR3aa: CRVLSRGHADTQYF
CDR3nt: TGCAGGGTCCTTAGCCGGGGACACGCAGATACGCAGTATTTT

v_gene: TRBV11-1
abundance: .
j_gene: TRBJ1-1
d_gene: .
CDR3aa: CASSFPTGYIEAFF
CDR3nt: TGTGCCAGTAGCTTTCCAACAGGGTACATTGAAGCTTTCTTT

v_gene: TRBV11-2
abundance: .
j_gene: TRBJ2-7
d_gene: TRBD2
CDR3aa: CASSLDRGSNLLRQYF
CDR3nt: TGTGCCAGCAGCTTAGATCGCGGGAGCAACCTTTTGAGACAGTACTTC

v_gene: TRBV11-2
abundance: .
j_gene: TRBJ2-3
d_gene: TRBD2
CDR3aa: CASSLSSVAGARSTDTQYF
CDR3nt: TGTGCCAGCAGCTTATCTAGTGTGGCGGGAGCACGAAGCACAGATACGCAGTATTTT

v_gene: TRBV29-1
abundance: .
j_gene: TRBJ2-1
d_gene: .
CDR3aa: CSVGGGTGIGGLYNEQFF
CDR3nt: TGCAGCGTGGGGGGGGGCACCGGGATAGGGGGCCTCTACAATGAGCAGTTCTTC

v_gene: TRBV6-5
abundance: many
j_gene: TRBJ2-7
d_gene: TRBD2
CDR3aa: CACRQQVIAGVYEQYF
CDR3nt: TGTGCCTGTAGACAGCAGGTAATAGCGGGAGTCTACGAGCAGTACTTC

v_gene: TRBV5-4
abundance: .
j_gene: TRBJ2-2
d_gene: TRBD2
CDR3aa: CASSPLSGGLEGTGELFF
CDR3nt: TGTGCCAGCAGCCCCCTGAGCGGGGGCCTTGAGGGAACCGGGGAGCTGTTTTTT

v_gene: TRBV30
abundance: few
j_gene: TRBJ2-6
d_gene: .
CDR3aa: CAWSLNSGANVLSF
CDR3nt: TGTGCCTGGAGTCTCAACTCCGGGGCCAACGTCCTGTCTTTC

v_gene: TRBV5-1
abundance: .
j_gene: TRBJ1-1
d_gene: TRBD1
CDR3aa: CTSSLDGQGIETEAFF
CDR3nt: TGCACCAGCAGTTTGGACGGACAGGGGATAGAGACTGAAGCTTTCTTT

v_gene: TRBV5-4
abundance: .
j_gene: TRBJ1-1
d_gene: .
CDR3aa: CANSLGGVVTEALF
CDR3nt: TGTGCCAACAGCTTGGGAGGGGTAGTCACTGAAGCCCTCTTT

v_gene: TRBV10-3
abundance: .
j_gene: TRBJ2-3
d_gene: .
CDR3aa: CTISAGLLTDTQYF
CDR3nt: TGTACCATCAGTGCAGGACTACTCACAGATACGCAGTATTTC

v_gene: TRBV20-1
abundance: .
j_gene: TRBJ1-1
d_gene: .
CDR3aa: CSARNQAGVRNTEVFF
CDR3nt: TGCAGTGCTAGAAATCAGGCCGGGGTTAGGAACACTGAAGTTTTCTTT

v_gene: TRBV5-1
abundance: .
j_gene: TRBJ2-1
d_gene: .
CDR3aa: CASSSSMGSGYNEQFF
CDR3nt: TGCGCCAGCAGCTCTTCTATGGGATCAGGCTACAATGAGCAGTTCTTC

v_gene: TRBV11-2
abundance: .
j_gene: TRBJ2-2
d_gene: .
CDR3aa: CASNLVGGNNTGELFF
CDR3nt: TGTGCCAGCAACTTAGTGGGCGGGAATAACACCGGGGAGCTGTTTTTT

v_gene: TRBV12-3/TRBV12-4
abundance: many
j_gene: TRBJ1-5
d_gene: .
CDR3aa: CASSLTGSEPQHF
CDR3nt: TGTGCCAGCAGTTTAACGGGATCCGAGCCCCAGCATTTT

v_gene: TRBV11-1
abundance: .
j_gene: TRBJ2-2
d_gene: .
CDR3aa: CASSFLGRPGELSF
CDR3nt: TGCGCCAGCAGTTTTCTGGGTCGGCCCGGGGAGCTGTCTTTT

v_gene: TRBV29-1
abundance: few
j_gene: TRBJ2-4
d_gene: .
CDR3aa: CSVEEQGYIRYF
CDR3nt: TGCAGTGTTGAAGAGCAGGGGTACATTCGGTACTTC

v_gene: TRBV29-1
abundance: .
j_gene: TRBJ2-7
d_gene: TRBD1
CDR3aa: CSVSDRGCHEQYF
CDR3nt: TGCAGCGTTAGTGACAGGGGTTGCCACGAACAGTACTTC

v_gene: TRBV5-1
abundance: .
j_gene: TRBJ1-5
d_gene: TRBD1
CDR3aa: CASSLVPGQSNEPQHF
CDR3nt: TGCGCCAGCAGCTTGGTCCCGGGACAGAGCAATGAGCCCCAGCATTTT

v_gene: TRBV28
abundance: .
j_gene: TRBJ2-3
d_gene: TRBD2
CDR3aa: CASSSQTLAGAPDTQYF
CDR3nt: TGTGCCAGCAGTTCCCAAACACTAGCGGGAGCGCCAGATACGCAGTATTTT

v_gene: TRBV11-1
abundance: few
j_gene: TRBJ2-1
d_gene: .
CDR3aa: CASSSARGKTGIVQFF
CDR3nt: TGTGCCAGCAGCTCGGCTAGGGGGAAGACAGGCATTGTGCAGTTCTTC

v_gene: TRBV11-1
abundance: .
j_gene: TRBJ1-1
d_gene: .
CDR3aa: CASRFPTGYTVAFF
CDR3nt: TGTGCCAGCAGGTTTCCAACAGGGTACACTGTAGCTTTCTTT

v_gene: TRBV5-5
abundance: .
j_gene: TRBJ2-5
d_gene: .
CDR3aa: CASSTEGQYGETQYF
CDR3nt: TGTGCTAGCAGCACGGAGGGCCAATATGGAGAGACCCAGTACTTC

v_gene: TRBV6-5
abundance: .
j_gene: TRBJ2-2
d_gene: .
CDR3aa: CASSKVGGHAGKLFF
CDR3nt: TGTGCCAGCAGCAAAGTCGGGGGGCATGCCGGGAAGCTGTTTTTT

v_gene: TRBV14
abundance: .
j_gene: TRBJ2-7
d_gene: .
CDR3aa: CASSQGQSKLYEQYF
CDR3nt: TGTGCCAGCAGCCAAGGGCAGAGTAAACTCTACGAGCAGTACTTC

v_gene: TRBV12-2
abundance: many
j_gene: TRBJ2-3
d_gene: .
CDR3aa: CASRLERSWRDTQYF
CDR3nt: TGTGCAAGTCGCTTAGAACGATCCTGGAGAGATACGCAGTATTTT

v_gene: TRBV7-8
abundance: many
j_gene: TRBJ1-1
d_gene: .
CDR3aa: CASSPNSMNTEAFF
CDR3nt: TGTGCCAGCAGCCCCAACTCCATGAACACTGAAGCTTTCTTT

v_gene: TRBV6-6
abundance: few
j_gene: TRBJ1-6
d_gene: .
CDR3aa: CAISYDETSSYNSPLHF
CDR3nt: TGTGCCATTAGCTACGATGAGACGAGCTCCTATAATTCACCCCTCCACTTT

v_gene: TRBV10-3
abundance: .
j_gene: TRBJ2-3
d_gene: .
CDR3aa: CVFSGLTGGQNTQYF
CDR3nt: TGTGTCTTCAGTGGTTTGACAGGAGGACAAAATACGCAGTATTTT

v_gene: TRBV10-3
abundance: .
j_gene: TRBJ2-7
d_gene: .
CDR3aa: CASEGQYTYGQYF
CDR3nt: TGTGCCTCAGAAGGACAGTACACCTACGGGCAGTACTTC

v_gene: TRBV5-1
abundance: .
j_gene: TRBJ2-7
d_gene: TRBD1
CDR3aa: CASSLGDRGGFEQYF
CDR3nt: TGCGCCAGCAGCTTGGGAGACAGGGGAGGCTTCGAGCAGTACTTC

v_gene: TRBV29-1
abundance: .
j_gene: TRBJ2-4
d_gene: .
CDR3aa: CSVNAGVGKNIRYF
CDR3nt: TGCAGCGTCAACGCAGGGGTTGGCAAAAACATCCGGTACTTC

v_gene: TRBV14
abundance: many
j_gene: TRBJ2-3
d_gene: .
CDR3aa: CASSPGTLVRDTQYF
CDR3nt: TGTGCCAGCAGCCCCGGGACACTAGTACGAGATACGCAGTATTTT